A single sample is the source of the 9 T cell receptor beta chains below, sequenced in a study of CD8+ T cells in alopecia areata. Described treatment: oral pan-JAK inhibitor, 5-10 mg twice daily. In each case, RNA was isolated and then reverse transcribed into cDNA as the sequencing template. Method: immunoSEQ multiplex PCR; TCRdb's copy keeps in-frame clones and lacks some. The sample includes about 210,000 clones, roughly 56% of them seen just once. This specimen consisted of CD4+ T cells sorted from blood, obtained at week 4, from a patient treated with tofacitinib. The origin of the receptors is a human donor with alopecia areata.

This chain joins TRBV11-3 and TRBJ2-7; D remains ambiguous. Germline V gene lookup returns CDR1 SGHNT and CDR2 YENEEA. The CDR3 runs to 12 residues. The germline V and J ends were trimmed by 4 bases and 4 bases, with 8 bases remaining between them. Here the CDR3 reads CASSWKEYEQYF. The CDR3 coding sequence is TGTGCCAGCAGCTGGAAGGAGTACGAGCAGTACTTC.

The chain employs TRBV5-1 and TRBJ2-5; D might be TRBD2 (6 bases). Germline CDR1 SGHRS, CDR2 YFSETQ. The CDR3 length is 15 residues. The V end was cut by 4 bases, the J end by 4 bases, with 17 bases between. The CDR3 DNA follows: TGCGCCAGCAGCATCGGGACTCCGAGCGGAGAGACCCAGTACTTC. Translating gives CASSIGTPSGETQYF.

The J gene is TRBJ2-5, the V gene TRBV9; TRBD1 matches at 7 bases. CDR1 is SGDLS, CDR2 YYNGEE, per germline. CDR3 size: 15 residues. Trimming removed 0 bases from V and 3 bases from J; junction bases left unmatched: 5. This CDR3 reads CASSVATGEKETQYF. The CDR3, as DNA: TGTGCCAGCAGCGTAGCTACAGGGGAGAAAGAGACCCAGTACTTC.

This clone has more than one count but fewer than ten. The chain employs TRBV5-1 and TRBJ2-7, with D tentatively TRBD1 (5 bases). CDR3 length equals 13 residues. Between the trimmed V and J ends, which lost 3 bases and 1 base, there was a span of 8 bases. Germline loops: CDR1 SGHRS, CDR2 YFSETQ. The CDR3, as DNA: TGCGCCAGCAGCTCACAGGAGTCCTACGAGCAGTACTTC. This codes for CASSSQESYEQYF.

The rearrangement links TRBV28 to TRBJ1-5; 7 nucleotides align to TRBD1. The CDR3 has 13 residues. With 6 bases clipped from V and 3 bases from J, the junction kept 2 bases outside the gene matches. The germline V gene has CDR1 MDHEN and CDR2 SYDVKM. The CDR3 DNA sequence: TGTGCCAGCAGAGACAGGGACAATCAGCCCCAGCATTTT. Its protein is CASRDRDNQPQHF. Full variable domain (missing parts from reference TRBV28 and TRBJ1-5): DVKVTQSSRYLVKRTGEKVFLECVQDMDHENMFWYRQDPGLGLRLIYFSYDVKMKEKGDIPEGYSVSREKKERFSLILESASTNQTSMYLCASRDRDNQPQHFGDGTRLSIL.

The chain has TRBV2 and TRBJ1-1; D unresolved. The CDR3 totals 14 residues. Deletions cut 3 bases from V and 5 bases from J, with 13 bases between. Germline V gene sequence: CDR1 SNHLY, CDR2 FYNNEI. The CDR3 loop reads CASSESGVTTEAFF. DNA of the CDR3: TGTGCCAGCAGTGAGTCCGGGGTAACGACTGAAGCTTTCTTT. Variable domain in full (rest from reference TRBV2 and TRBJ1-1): EPEVTQTPSHQVTQMGQEVILRCVPISNHLYFYWYRQILGQKVEFLVSFYNNEISEKSEIFDDQFSVERPDGSNFTLKIRSTKLEDSAMYFCASSESGVTTEAFFGQGTRLTVV.

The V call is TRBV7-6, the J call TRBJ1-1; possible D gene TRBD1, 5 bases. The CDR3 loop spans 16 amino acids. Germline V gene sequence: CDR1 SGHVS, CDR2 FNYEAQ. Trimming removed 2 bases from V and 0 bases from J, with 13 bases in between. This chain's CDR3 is CASSLQAGTVNTEAFF. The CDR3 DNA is TGTGCCAGCAGCTTACAAGCCGGGACGGTGAACACTGAAGCTTTCTTT.

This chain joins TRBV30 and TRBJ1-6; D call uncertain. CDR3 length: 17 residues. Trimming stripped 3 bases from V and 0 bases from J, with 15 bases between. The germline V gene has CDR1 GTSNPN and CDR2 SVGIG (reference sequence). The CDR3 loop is CAWRSSGQSSYNSPLHF. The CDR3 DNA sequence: TGTGCCTGGAGGAGTAGCGGTCAGAGCTCCTATAATTCACCCCTCCACTTT.

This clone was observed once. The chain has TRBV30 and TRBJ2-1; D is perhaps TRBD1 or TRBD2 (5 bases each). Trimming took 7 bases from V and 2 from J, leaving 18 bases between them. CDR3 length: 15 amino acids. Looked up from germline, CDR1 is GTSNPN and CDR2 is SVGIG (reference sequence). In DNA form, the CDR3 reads TGTGCCTTATCTCCTCGGGGCTTGACCTACAATGAGCAGTTCTTC. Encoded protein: CALSPRGLTYNEQFF.